Presented here are 5 T cell receptor beta chains from one specimen sequenced in a study of blood T cell repertoires in COVID-19. Repertoires were generated with immunoSEQ multiplex PCR, while TCRdb's copy carries only in-frame clones and drops some. Among some 150,000 clones listed, less than 85% were seen once. Sequencing was done on a sample of peripheral blood. Every receptor here comes from a woman older than 75 in a cohort sampled during active or convalescent COVID-19.

The V call is TRBV3-1 (or the pseudogene TRBV3-2), the J call TRBJ1-2, with 10 bases that match TRBD1. With V trimmed by 2 bases and J by 2 bases, 2 bases remained unmatched. This CDR3 has 15 residues. CDR1 and CDR2 (germline): LGHDT, YNNKEL (reference sequence). The CDR3 bases are TGTGCCAGCAGCCAACCGGGACAGGGGAACTATGGCTACACCTTC. Its protein is CASSQPGQGNYGYTF.

The CDR3 DNA reads TGTGCCAGCAGCTTAGTGGGGAGGAGCTGGGGGGGCTACACCTTC. It encodes CASSLVGRSWGGYTF. The chain employs TRBV11-2 and TRBJ1-2; perhaps TRBD1 as D (5 bases). The length of the CDR3 is 15 residues. V was cut by 1 base and J by 8 bases, with 17 bases left in between. Germline lookup yields CDR1 SGHAT and CDR2 FQNNGV.

The chain links TRBV28 to TRBJ2-2; maybe TRBD1 (5 bases). This CDR3 is built from 15 residues. Looked up from germline, CDR1 is MDHEN and CDR2 is SYDVKM. Trimming pared 5 bases from V and 7 bases from J, leaving 17 bases between. The CDR3 reads CASSHGRVVIGELFF. The CDR3 bases are TGTGCCAGCAGTCATGGCAGGGTGGTTATCGGGGAGCTGTTTTTT.

This sequence joins TRBV18 and TRBJ1-5; 11 bases map to TRBD1. Germline-derived CDR1 and CDR2 are KGHSH and LQKENI. The CDR3 is 17 amino acids. V was pared by 3 bases and J by 1 base, with 5 bases of the junction left unmatched. This CDR3 reads CASSPDRGLRSNQPQHF. The CDR3 nucleotides are TGTGCCAGCTCACCGGACAGGGGGCTGCGGAGCAATCAGCCCCAGCATTTT.

The chain links TRBV7-6 to TRBJ1-6; TRBD1 is a possible D gene (5 bases). Germline CDR1 SGHVS, CDR2 FNYEAQ. This CDR3 spans 13 amino acids. Trimming took 1 base from V and 12 from J, leaving 10 bases between them. The CDR3 loop reads CASSLGGFRPLHF. For the CDR3, the DNA is TGTGCCAGCAGCTTAGGGGGCTTTAGACCCCTCCACTTT.